The entry below gives a single TCR beta chain sequence along with its context. Its antigen remains unknown. Using its own MiXCR run on the 5' RACE reads, TCRdb lists one record per CDR3 protein. This table holds 300,000 to 350,000 distinct CDR3 sequences, 13% to 15% found once. This entry comes from a study of T-cell memory formation after mild COVID-19. Trimming stripped 2 bases from V and 1 base from J, with 14 bases between. The CDR3 contains 16 residues. The germline V gene has CDR1 SEHNR and CDR2 FQNEAQ (reference sequence). Study-level results: Clones shrinking from day 15 to 85 showed even CD4/CD8 mixes; later expanders tilted CD4+. Specificity for SARS-CoV-2 was not confirmed among the second-wave clones peaking on day 37. Clones that contracted clustered mainly in CM and EM if CD4+ and in EMRA if CD8+.

This sequence joins TRBV7-9 and TRBJ1-1; D is unresolved. The clonotype was recovered from a man in his late teens or twenties who had mild COVID-19 (a few samples of this study predate the infection). Cell type and time point are not known. Material for sequencing was PBMCs or a T cell subset sorted from them (not recorded which). CDR3 loop: CASSLHLGVGNTEAFF. CDR3 in DNA: TGTGCCAGCAGCTTACATCTCGGGGTGGGGAACACTGAAGCTTTCTTT. Combining the CDR3 with reference TRBV7-9 and TRBJ1-1 gives the whole variable domain DTGVSQNPRHKITKRGQNVTFRCDPISEHNRLYWYRQTLGQGPEFLTYFQNEAQLEKSRLLSDRFSAERPKGSFSTLEIQRTEQGDSAMYLCASSLHLGVGNTEAFFGQGTRLTVV.